The 30 T cell receptor beta chains given below trace back to one sample, sequenced in a study of graft-versus-host responses after intestinal transplantation. Generated by immunoSEQ multiplex PCR, the TCRdb table keeps only in-frame clones and is missing some. The sample includes tens of thousands of clones, around 93% of them seen just once. These receptors have no known antigen. The specimen was unstimulated CD4+ T cells sorted from spleen or lymph node cells, collected before transplant. Receptors originate from a human donor who was the organ donor for an intestinal transplant.

This chain links TRBV7-8 with TRBJ2-7; D possibly corresponds to TRBD1 (7 bases). Trimming pared 8 bases from V and 7 bases from J, leaving 18 bases between. CDR3 length: 13 amino acids. Looked up from germline, CDR1 is SGHVS and CDR2 is FQNEAQ. The CDR3 region is CASQGGRMGEQYF. DNA of the CDR3: TGTGCCAGCCAGGGGGGACGGATGGGGGAGCAGTACTTC.

The chain recombines TRBV19 with TRBJ1-6; no firm D call. CDR1 LNHDA and CDR2 SQIVND come from the germline V gene (reference sequence). The CDR3 has 15 amino acids. Between the trimmed V and J ends, which lost 4 bases and 3 bases, there was a span of 10 bases. This CDR3 is CASSRGGNYNSPLHF. For the CDR3, the DNA is TGTGCCAGTAGTAGGGGAGGGAACTATAATTCACCCCTCCACTTT.

The DNA of the CDR3 is TGTGCCAGCAGCCGGTCTAGGGGGTTGAACACTGAAGCTTTCTTT. Translating it yields CASSRSRGLNTEAFF. The V gene is TRBV5-8, the J gene TRBJ1-1; tentatively, D is TRBD1 (6 bases). This CDR3 contains 15 residues. Looked up from germline, CDR1 is SGHTS and CDR2 is YDEGEE. V lost 4 bases, J lost 0 bases, and 13 bases lay in between.

The chain uses TRBV2 and TRBJ1-2, with D uncertain. V was cut by 1 base and J by 1 base, with 10 bases left in between. Germline loops: CDR1 SNHLY, CDR2 FYNNEI. The CDR3 consists of 15 residues. The CDR3 DNA sequence: TGTGCCAGCAGTGAAGATCGCGGAAGTAACTATGGCTACACCTTC. It is translated as CASSEDRGSNYGYTF.

The chain couples TRBV5-3 to TRBJ1-1; 8 bases agree with TRBD1. TRBV5-3 is identified as an open reading frame with a role that is uncertain. The CDR3 runs 14 residues. V shed 4 bases and J 4 bases; nucleotides not matched to a gene: 6. The chain's CDR3 is CARSPGQGITEAFF. The CDR3 DNA reads as TGTGCCAGAAGCCCCGGACAGGGAATCACTGAAGCTTTCTTT.

The chain uses TRBV10-1 and TRBJ2-2, with TRBD1 identical over 7 bases. Germline CDR1 and CDR2: WNHNN and SYGVQD (reference sequence). The CDR3 sequence is 15 residues long. V lost 6 bases to trimming and J lost 5 bases; unmatched junction nucleotides: 9. The CDR3, as DNA: TGCGCCAGCAGCCGGAGCCAGGGGGTAACCGGGGAGCTGTTTTTT. Amino acids: CASSRSQGVTGELFF.

The chain couples TRBV28 to TRBJ1-2, with 8 bases identical to TRBD1. The V segment lost 4 bases and the J segment 6 bases; nucleotides outside the gene matches: 1. Germline CDR1 and CDR2: MDHEN and SYDVKM. This CDR3 region has 12 residues. The CDR3 region has the DNA TGTGCCAGCAGTTGGGGACAGGATGGCTACACCTTC. Its translation: CASSWGQDGYTF.

The rearrangement uses TRBV5-1 and TRBJ2-2, with 7 nucleotides matching TRBD1. This CDR3 spans 16 amino acids. CDR1 and CDR2 from the germline V gene are SGHRS and YFSETQ. V shed 4 bases, J shed 7 bases, and the junction held 13 bases outside the gene matches. The CDR3 loop is CASSLADRVSDGELFF. In DNA, the CDR3 is TGCGCCAGCAGCCTAGCTGACAGGGTTAGCGACGGGGAGCTGTTTTTT.

This chain joins TRBV7-3 and TRBJ2-1; 7 bases line up with TRBD1. Germline V CDR1 and CDR2: SGHTA, FQGTGA. This CDR3 region has 14 residues. The V and J ends lost 6 bases and 2 bases, in that order; junction bases with no gene match: 4. The CDR3 region is CASSPGQAYNEQFF. In DNA form, the CDR3 reads TGTGCCAGCAGTCCCGGACAGGCCTACAATGAGCAGTTCTTC.

This clone is a singleton in its sample. The chain is built from TRBV11-3 and TRBJ1-6; TRBD1 matches 8 bases. With 1 base clipped from V and 9 bases from J, the junction kept 5 bases outside the gene matches. Germline assignment: CDR1 SGHNT and CDR2 YENEEA. The CDR3 extends over 15 amino acids. The CDR3 loop is CASSLGAGGVSPLHF. CDR3 sequence (DNA): TGTGCCAGCAGCTTAGGCGCAGGGGGCGTTTCACCCCTCCACTTT.

V gene TRBV6-1 combines with J gene TRBJ2-3; D remains unclear. The CDR3 runs 14 residues. The V gene lost 4 bases and the J gene lost 2 bases, with 10 bases spanning the gap. Looked up from germline, CDR1 is MNHNS and CDR2 is SASEGT. The CDR3 sequence is CASSAPDPTDTQYF. CDR3 in DNA: TGTGCCAGCAGTGCCCCAGATCCCACAGATACGCAGTATTTT.

The chain carries TRBV10-3 and TRBJ1-2; D might be TRBD1 (5 bases). Germline lookup yields CDR1 ENHRY and CDR2 SYGVKD. V was clipped by 2 bases and J by 4 bases, with 14 bases between them. The CDR3 contains 15 residues. CDR3 bases: TGTGCCATCAGTGAGCCCTCAGGGTTGGGCTATGGCTACACCTTC. Translating it yields CAISEPSGLGYGYTF.

The V and J genes are TRBV9 and TRBJ1-1, with no clear D. CDR1 is SGDLS and CDR2 is YYNGEE in the germline V gene. V lost 0 bases and J 1 base, leaving 22 bases between the germline ends. This CDR3 comprises 19 residues. CDR3 protein: CASSVATAGISIANTEAFF. The CDR3 DNA reads as TGTGCCAGCAGCGTAGCTACTGCGGGGATATCTATTGCGAACACTGAAGCTTTCTTT. The variable domain in full, completed from reference TRBV9 and TRBJ1-1, reads DSGVTQTPKHLITATGQRVTLRCSPRSGDLSVYWYQQSLDQGLQFLIQYYNGEERAKGNILERFSAQQFPDLHSELNLSSLELGDSALYFCASSVATAGISIANTEAFFGQGTRLTVV.

The rearrangement joins TRBV9 to TRBJ2-5; 7 bases fit TRBD2. The CDR3 has 18 amino acids. Germline CDR1 SGDLS, CDR2 YYNGEE. The V segment lost 4 bases and the J segment 3 bases; nucleotides outside the gene matches: 18. The CDR3: CASSPRGALARVKETQYF. The CDR3, as DNA: TGTGCCAGCAGCCCCAGAGGGGCACTAGCGAGGGTTAAAGAGACCCAGTACTTC.

Only a few counts were recorded for this clone. The rearrangement links TRBV29-1 to TRBJ2-7; D is uncertain. Per germline, CDR1 SQVTM and CDR2 ANQGSEA. CDR3 size: 12 residues. V gave up 4 bases and J gave up 5 bases, with 12 bases separating them. This chain's CDR3 is CSVAGFDDEQYF. CDR3 DNA sequence: TGCAGCGTTGCAGGATTCGACGACGAGCAGTACTTC.

V gene TRBV25-1 combines with J gene TRBJ1-1; D might be TRBD1 (5 bases). The CDR3 has 14 amino acids. Germline assignment: CDR1 MGHDK and CDR2 SYGVNS. V lost 1 base, J lost 3 bases, and 9 bases lay in between. CDR3 nucleotide sequence: TGTGCCAGCAGTGAATTGCGGGGGGACACTGAAGCTTTCTTT. This codes for CASSELRGDTEAFF. The entire variable domain, with the rest obtained from reference TRBV25-1 and TRBJ1-1, is as follows: EADIYQTPRYLVIGTGKKITLECSQTMGHDKMYWYQQDPGMELHLIHYSYGVNSTEKGDLSSESTVSRIRTEHFPLTLESARPSHTSQYLCASSELRGDTEAFFGQGTRLTVV.

The genes are TRBV6-5 and TRBJ1-2; 12 nucleotides line up with TRBD1. This CDR3 is built from 15 residues. J was trimmed by 3 bases and V by 10 bases; bases with no gene match: 9. Germline CDR1 is MNHEY and CDR2 is SVGAGI. CDR3 amino acids: CATSPGTGGDYGYTF. As DNA, the CDR3 is TGTGCCACCAGCCCCGGGACAGGGGGCGACTATGGCTACACCTTC.

V and J are TRBV5-1 and TRBJ2-5; D gene unclear. This CDR3 region has 11 residues. Between the trimmed V and J ends, which lost 2 bases and 4 bases, there was a span of 3 bases. In germline, CDR1 is SGHRS, CDR2 YFSETQ. CDR3 region: CASSFRETQYF. The CDR3 region has the DNA TGCGCCAGCAGCTTTCGAGAGACCCAGTACTTC.

This clone was observed a single time. The limits of the CDR3 on the DNA are not certain, so only TCRdb's listed CDR3 is given. The chain joins TRBV12-5 to TRBJ1-3; TRBD1, the table's D call, was not compared with the DNA. In germline, CDR1 is LGHNT, CDR2 FRNRAP. 18 amino acids form the CDR3, both terminal residues included. The CDR3 loop reads CASGFLAGGGNAGNTIYF.

V is TRBV28 and J is TRBJ1-1, with D possibly being TRBD1 (6 bases). V was shortened by 6 bases and J by 7 bases, with 6 bases between the two germline ends. Looked up from germline, CDR1 is MDHEN and CDR2 is SYDVKM. The CDR3 is 10 amino acids. CDR3 sequence reads: CASRDSEAFF. The CDR3 DNA is TGTGCCAGCAGGGACAGTGAAGCTTTCTTT.

A few counts support this clone. The chain uses TRBV6-5 and TRBJ1-2, with 8 positions matching TRBD1. This CDR3 comprises 15 residues. Germline assignment: CDR1 MNHEY and CDR2 SVGAGI. Unmatched junction bases numbered 13, after V lost 6 bases and J lost 7 bases. The CDR3 region has the DNA TGTGCCAGCAGCCGATCCGGGACAGGCGGCAGTGGCTACACCTTC. It codes for CASSRSGTGGSGYTF.

This sequence joins TRBV11-2 and TRBJ1-1; 9 bases are a match to TRBD1. CDR1 and CDR2 from the germline V gene are SGHAT and FQNNGV. V lost 5 bases to trimming and J lost 6 bases; unmatched junction nucleotides: 13. The length of the CDR3 is 16 residues. The CDR3 DNA reads TGTGCCAGCAGCATCGGGACAGGGAGGGGGTGGGCTGAAGCTTTCTTT. It specifies CASSIGTGRGWAEAFF.

The chain uses TRBV12-2 and TRBJ2-2; TRBD1 is the table's D call and was not checked against the DNA. TRBV12-2 is flagged as a pseudogene. The CDR3 totals 15 residues. CDR3 sequence reads: CASREGQGNTGELFF. CDR3 bases: TGTGCAAGTCGGGAGGGACAGGGGAACACCGGGGAGCTGTTTTTT.

This chain joins TRBV10-2 and TRBJ2-7; weak D call: TRBD2 (7 bases). The CDR3 runs 15 residues. Trimming took 6 bases from V and 4 from J, leaving 19 bases between them. Germline V CDR1 and CDR2: WSHSY, SAAADI. CDR3 amino acids: CASRAGGPANYEQYF. The CDR3 DNA reads TGCGCCAGCAGGGCCGGGGGGCCTGCCAATTACGAGCAGTACTTC.

This chain joins TRBV27 and TRBJ2-2, with TRBD2 identical over 10 bases. The germline V gene has CDR1 MNHEY and CDR2 SMNVEV (reference sequence). Germline trimming cut 2 bases from V and 4 bases from J; bases unmatched to any gene: 1. The CDR3 length is 15 residues. Here the CDR3 reads CASSLGLAATGELFF. As DNA, the CDR3 is TGTGCCAGCAGTTTAGGACTAGCGGCCACCGGGGAGCTGTTTTTT.

J is TRBJ2-2 and V is TRBV10-2, with D possibly matching TRBD1 (5 bases). From germline, CDR1 is WSHSY and CDR2 SAAADI. This CDR3 has 14 residues. The V end was cut by 7 bases, the J end by 4 bases, with 13 bases between. In DNA form, the CDR3 reads TGCGCCAGCAAGGCAGGGCTTTTCACCGGGGAGCTGTTTTTT. Translating gives CASKAGLFTGELFF.

This sequence joins TRBV5-1 and TRBJ1-3, with D possibly being TRBD1 (6 bases). CDR1 is SGHRS, CDR2 YFSETQ, per germline. The germline V and J ends were trimmed by 4 bases and 11 bases, with 19 bases remaining between them. The length of the CDR3 is 14 residues. This chain's CDR3 is CASSGSGGPFPIYF. The CDR3, as DNA: TGCGCCAGCAGCGGCTCGGGGGGCCCTTTCCCCATATATTTT.

The chain employs TRBV9 and TRBJ1-1, with D uncertain. V was trimmed by 4 bases and J by 9 bases, leaving 10 bases between them. Germline V gene data show CDR1 as SGDLS and CDR2 as YYNGEE. The CDR3 totals 11 residues. CDR3 nucleotides: TGTGCCAGCAGCAACGGAGGAAAAGCTTTCTTT. Encoded protein: CASSNGGKAFF.

This clone was recorded only once. The chain is built from TRBV18 and TRBJ1-2; 9 nucleotides match TRBD1. The CDR3 is 14 amino acids. The ends lost 6 bases at V and 2 bases at J; junction bases unmatched: 4. Germline values: CDR1 KGHSH, CDR2 LQKENI. The CDR3 DNA follows: TGTGCCAGCTCCCCTACAGGGGGCAACTATGGCTACACCTTC. This sequence encodes CASSPTGGNYGYTF.

The count of this clone is one. This chain joins TRBV11-3 and TRBJ1-1; D perhaps matches TRBD1 (6 bases). The germline gives CDR1 SGHNT, CDR2 YENEEA. The CDR3 spans 13 residues. Trimming cost V 5 bases and J 3 bases, with 10 bases left between them. The CDR3 DNA sequence: TGTGCCAGCAGCGCCGGACAGTACACTGAAGCTTTCTTT. It encodes CASSAGQYTEAFF. Variable domain in full (rest from reference TRBV11-3 and TRBJ1-1): EAGVVQSPRYKIIEKKQPVAFWCNPISGHNTLYWYLQNLGQGPELLIRYENEEAVDDSQLPKDRFSAERLKGVDSTLKIQPAELGDSAVYLCASSAGQYTEAFFGQGTRLTVV.